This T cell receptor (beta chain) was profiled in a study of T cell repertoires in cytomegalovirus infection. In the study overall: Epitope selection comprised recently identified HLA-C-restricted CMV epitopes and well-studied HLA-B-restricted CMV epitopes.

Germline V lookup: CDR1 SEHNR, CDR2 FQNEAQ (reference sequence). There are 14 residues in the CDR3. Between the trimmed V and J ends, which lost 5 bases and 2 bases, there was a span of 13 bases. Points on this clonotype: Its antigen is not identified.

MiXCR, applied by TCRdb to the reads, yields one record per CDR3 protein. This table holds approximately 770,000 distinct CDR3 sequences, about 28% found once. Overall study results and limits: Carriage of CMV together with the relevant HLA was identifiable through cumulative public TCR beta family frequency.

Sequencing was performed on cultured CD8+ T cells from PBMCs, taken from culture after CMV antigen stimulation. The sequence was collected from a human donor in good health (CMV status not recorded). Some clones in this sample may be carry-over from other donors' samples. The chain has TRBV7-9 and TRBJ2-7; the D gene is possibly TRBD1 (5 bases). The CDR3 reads CASSHKDKTYEQYF. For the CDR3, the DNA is TGTGCCAGCAGCCACAAGGACAAGACCTACGAGCAGTACTTC. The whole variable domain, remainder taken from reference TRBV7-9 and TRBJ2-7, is DTGVSQNPRHKITKRGQNVTFRCDPISEHNRLYWYRQTLGQGPEFLTYFQNEAQLEKSRLLSDRFSAERPKGSFSTLEIQRTEQGDSAMYLCASSHKDKTYEQYFGPGTRLTVT.